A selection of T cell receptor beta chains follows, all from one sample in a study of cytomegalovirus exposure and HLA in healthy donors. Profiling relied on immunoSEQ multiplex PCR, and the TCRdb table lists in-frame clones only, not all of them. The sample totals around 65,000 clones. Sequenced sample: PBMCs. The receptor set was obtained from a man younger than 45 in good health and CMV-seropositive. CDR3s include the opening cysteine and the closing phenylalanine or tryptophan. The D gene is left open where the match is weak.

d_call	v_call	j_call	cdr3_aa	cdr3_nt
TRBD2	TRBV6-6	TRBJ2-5	CASSPDPGLARETQYF	TGTGCCAGCAGTCCCGATCCGGGACTAGCGCGGGAGACCCAGTACTTC
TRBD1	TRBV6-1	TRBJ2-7	CASSEQGQIYEQYF	TGTGCCAGCAGTGAACAGGGACAGATCTACGAGCAGTACTTC
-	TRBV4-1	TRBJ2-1	CASSRAGTSYNEQFF	TGCGCCAGCAGCCGAGCCGGGACATCCTACAATGAGCAGTTCTTC
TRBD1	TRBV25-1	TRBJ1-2	CASSDTGGLGYGYTF	TGTGCCAGCAGTGACACAGGGGGCTTGGGTTATGGCTACACCTTC
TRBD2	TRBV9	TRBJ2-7	CASSVGLAGAGYEQYF	TGTGCCAGCAGCGTAGGGCTAGCGGGAGCTGGATACGAGCAGTACTTC
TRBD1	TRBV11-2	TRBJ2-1	CASSYGTDHHEQFF	TGTGCCAGCAGCTACGGGACAGACCACCATGAGCAGTTCTTC
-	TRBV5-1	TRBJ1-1	CASSWGGGAVNTEAFF	TGCGCCAGCAGCTGGGGCGGTGGGGCCGTGAACACTGAAGCTTTCTTT
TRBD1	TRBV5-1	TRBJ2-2	CASSYPQDRGHTGELFF	TGCGCCAGCAGTTATCCACAGGACAGGGGGCATACCGGGGAGCTGTTTTTT
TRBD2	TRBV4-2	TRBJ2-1	CASSKETSGMLGYEQFF	TGTGCCAGCAGCAAAGAGACTAGCGGGATGCTCGGGTATGAGCAGTTCTTC
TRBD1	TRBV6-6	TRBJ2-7	CASTPRDSSYEQYF	TGTGCCAGCACCCCCCGGGACAGCTCCTACGAGCAGTACTTC
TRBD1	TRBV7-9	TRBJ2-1	CASSFPGQGTNEQFF	TGTGCCAGCAGCTTCCCAGGACAGGGGACCAATGAGCAGTTCTTC
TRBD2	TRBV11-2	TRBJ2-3	CASSLAGGADTQYF	TGTGCCAGCAGCTTAGCGGGGGGAGCAGATACGCAGTATTTT
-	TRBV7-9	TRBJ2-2	CASSLAKAGRRVTGGLFF	TGTGCCAGCAGCTTAGCTAAGGCGGGCCGGCGCGTCACCGGGGGGCTGTTTTTT
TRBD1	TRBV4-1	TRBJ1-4	CASSPRGQGSEKLFF	TGCGCCAGCAGCCCCCGGGGACAGGGCAGTGAAAAACTGTTTTTT
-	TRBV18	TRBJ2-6	CASSPLVQDSFSGANVLTF	TGTGCCAGCTCACCACTAGTCCAGGACAGCTTCTCTGGGGCCAACGTCCTGACTTTC
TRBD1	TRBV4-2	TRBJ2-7	CASSQVKPTGGDAYEQYF	TGTGCCAGCAGCCAAGTCAAACCCACAGGGGGTGACGCCTACGAGCAGTACTTC
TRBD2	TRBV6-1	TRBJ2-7	CASSEVLRESEQYF	TGTGCCAGCAGTGAAGTTTTGCGGGAGAGCGAGCAGTACTTC
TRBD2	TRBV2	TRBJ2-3	CASSEDLAGSTDTQYF	TGTGCCAGCAGTGAGGATTTAGCGGGATCCACAGATACGCAGTATTTT
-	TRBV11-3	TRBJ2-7	CASSYIAYEQYF	TGTGCCAGCAGCTATATCGCCTACGAGCAGTACTTC
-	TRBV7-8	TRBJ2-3	CASSLTFVPLAGSTDTQYF	TGTGCCAGCAGCTTAACCTTTGTCCCTTTGGCGGGGAGCACAGATACGCAGTATTTT
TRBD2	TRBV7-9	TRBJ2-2	CASSQLGLAGGGGGELFF	TGTGCCAGCAGCCAACTAGGACTAGCGGGAGGCGGAGGCGGGGAGCTGTTTTTT
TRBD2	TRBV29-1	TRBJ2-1	CSVGETSGGRDEQFF	TGCAGCGTTGGGGAGACTAGCGGGGGCCGGGATGAGCAGTTCTTC
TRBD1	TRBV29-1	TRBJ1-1	CSGDQRTGAAFF	TGCAGCGGGGACCAAAGGACAGGCGCAGCTTTCTTT
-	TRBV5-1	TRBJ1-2	CASSFDSSNYGYTF	TGCGCCAGCAGCTTTGACAGTTCTAACTATGGCTACACCTTC
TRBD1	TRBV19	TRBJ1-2	CASSQRTGGNYGYTF	TGTGCCAGTAGTCAAAGGACAGGGGGGAACTATGGCTACACCTTC
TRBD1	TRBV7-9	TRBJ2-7	CASSLTGGSYEQYF	TGTGCCAGCAGCCTGACAGGGGGATCCTACGAGCAGTACTTC
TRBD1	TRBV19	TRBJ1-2	CASSITGTGGDGYTF	TGTGCCAGTAGTATTACTGGGACAGGGGGAGATGGCTACACCTTC
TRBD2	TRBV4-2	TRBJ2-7	CASSQEPGLARLYEQYF	TGTGCCAGCAGCCAAGAACCGGGACTAGCGAGACTATACGAGCAGTACTTC
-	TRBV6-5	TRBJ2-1	CASRDGLDNEQFF	TGTGCCAGCAGGGATGGACTCGACAATGAGCAGTTCTTC
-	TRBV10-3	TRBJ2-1	CAISDRGDNEQFF	TGTGCCATCAGCGACCGAGGTGACAATGAGCAGTTCTTC
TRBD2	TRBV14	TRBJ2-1	CASSHSGGIRGEQFF	TGTGCCAGCAGCCATAGCGGGGGCATAAGAGGTGAGCAGTTCTTC
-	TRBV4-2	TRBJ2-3	CASSQEFSGADTQYF	TGTGCCAGCAGCCAAGAGTTTTCGGGAGCAGATACGCAGTATTTT
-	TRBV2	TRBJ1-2	CASSETGPYGYTF	TGTGCCAGCAGTGAAACCGGTCCTTATGGCTACACCTTC
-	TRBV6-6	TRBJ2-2	CASTDSATNTGELFF	TGTGCCAGCACCGATAGCGCGACGAACACCGGGGAGCTGTTTTTT
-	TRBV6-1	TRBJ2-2	CASSARLGSNANTGELFF	TGTGCCAGCAGTGCAAGGCTAGGGAGTAACGCGAACACCGGGGAGCTGTTTTTT
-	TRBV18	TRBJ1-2	CASSPDAWGLSYGYTF	TGTGCCAGCTCACCAGACGCCTGGGGGCTCAGCTATGGCTACACCTTC
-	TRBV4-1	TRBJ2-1	CASSPQRSSDNEQFF	TGCGCCAGCAGCCCCCAGCGGAGCTCCGACAATGAGCAGTTCTTC
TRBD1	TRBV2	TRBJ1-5	CASRSSGGFNQPQHF	TGTGCCAGCAGAAGTTCAGGGGGATTTAATCAGCCCCAGCATTTT
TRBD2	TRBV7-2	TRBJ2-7	CASSLWTSETYEQYF	TGTGCCAGCAGCCTATGGACTAGCGAAACCTACGAGCAGTACTTC
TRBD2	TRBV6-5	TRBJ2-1	CASSYGSGRADEQFF	TGTGCCAGCAGTTACGGGAGCGGGAGGGCCGATGAGCAGTTCTTC
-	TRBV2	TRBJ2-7	CASSGGLEYEQYF	TGTGCCAGCAGTGGGGGGCTTGAGTACGAGCAGTACTTC
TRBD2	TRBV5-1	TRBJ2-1	CASSFSGGANEQFF	TGCGCCAGCAGCTTTAGCGGGGGGGCAAATGAGCAGTTCTTC
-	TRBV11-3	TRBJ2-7	CASSFLEGHYEQYF	TGTGCCAGCAGCTTTCTAGAGGGCCACTACGAGCAGTACTTC